The clone carrying this TCR beta chain has a single count. These data belong to a study of blood T cell repertoires in COVID-19. For the study at large: There were acute and convalescent COVID-19 samples, and they came from the United States, Italy and Spain.

Generated by immunoSEQ multiplex PCR, the TCRdb table keeps only in-frame clones and is missing some. Of 150,000 to 200,000 clones detected, 86% appear once; the ten largest clones hold roughly 3%. The TCR comes from a man in his 70s with acute or convalescent COVID-19. Material: peripheral blood.

CDR3 DNA: TGTGCCAGCAGTTGGCAGATCGATCAGCCCCAGCATTTT. It specifies CASSWQIDQPQHF. The rearrangement uses TRBV27 and TRBJ1-5; the D is unclear. Trimming shortened V by 4 bases and J by 5 bases, and 9 bases separated the two germline ends. Germline V CDR1 and CDR2: MNHEY, SMNVEV (reference sequence). CDR3 length: 13 residues.